A single T cell receptor (beta chain) is shown here with its context. Its matching antigen is unknown. The authors distributed each subset's genomic DNA evenly over several immunoSEQ plates. Source study methods: With immunoSEQ giving junction-only sequences and no quality scores, filtering differed. This table comes from immunoSEQ multiplex PCR, and its TCRdb copy is limited to in-frame clones, with some not included. Clone size and the V and J calls come from that table; the DNA yielded D and trimming. The table has some 2.4 million clones, approximately 93% seen once. It was into CD45RA+ naive and CD45RA-negative memory subsets that the CD4+ cells were split. The source of the sample is a study of shared clonotypes between healthy human individuals. Study findings and constraints: For naive CD4 cells, roughly 5.5% of clonotypes were shared across a few donors.

The length of the CDR3 is 16 residues. Germline V gene lookup returns CDR1 SEHNR and CDR2 FQNEAQ (reference sequence). V was trimmed by 5 bases and J by 1 base, leaving 17 bases between them. This chain uses TRBV7-9 with TRBJ1-1; a possible D gene is TRBD1 (6 bases). This receptor was obtained from a man aged 18 to 35 in good health. Some clones in this sample may be carry-over from other donors' samples. Material: naive CD4+ T cells from PBMCs. The subset is: CD45RA+ positively selected. CDR3 nucleotide sequence: TGTGCCAGCAGCATAACAGGGTCCCGGAGGAACACTGAAGCTTTCTTT. It yields the protein CASSITGSRRNTEAFF.